A single TCR beta chain is shown here with its context. Antigen: not known. Per the germline V gene, CDR1 is SGHDN and CDR2 is FVKESK. The V and J ends lost 2 bases and 5 bases respectively, with 10 bases between them. The CDR3 totals 13 residues. This record comes from a study of CD8+ T cells in alopecia areata. General study findings and limits: Lesional scalp, especially alopecia totalis/universalis, showed higher clonality than normal scalp. Although TCR sharing was seen in mice, sharing across patients was less clear, possibly for HLA-related reasons.

Once RNA had been extracted, it was reverse transcribed into cDNA to act as the sequencing template. Using immunoSEQ multiplex PCR, the repertoire was profiled, and TCRdb retains in-frame clones only, with some absent. This table holds 90,000 to 130,000 clones, 55% to 60% found once. This receptor was identified in a human donor with alopecia areata. The sample comprised NKG2D-low CD8+ T cells sorted from blood. V usage is TRBV14 and J usage is TRBJ2-7; D may be TRBD1 (6 bases). The DNA of the CDR3 is TGTGCCAGCAGCCAAACAGGGTACCACGAGCAGTACTTC. Translating gives CASSQTGYHEQYF. Using reference TRBV14 and TRBJ2-7 for the parts outside the CDR3, the full variable domain is EAGVTQFPSHSVIEKGQTVTLRCDPISGHDNLYWYRRVMGKEIKFLLHFVKESKQDESGMPNNRFLAERTGGTYSTLKVQPAELEDSGVYFCASSQTGYHEQYFGPGTRLTVT.